Listed here are 6 T cell receptor beta chains from one sample, sequenced in a study of blood T cells in healthy people across ages. A sample-barcoded 5' primer and a J-beta primer mix were used in a second PCR of roughly 7 to 12 cycles. Using its own MiXCR run on the 5' RACE reads, TCRdb lists one record per CDR3 protein. The sample lists nearly 800,000 distinct CDR3 sequences, about 25% seen once, with more than 3% in the top ten. This sample also belongs to another study, concerning T cells of mothers and their children.

The material sequenced was blood. The receptors come from a boy younger than 18 in good health.

The chain has TRBV20-1 and TRBJ2-2; weak D call: TRBD1 (6 bases). V was pared by 6 bases and J by 0 bases, with 11 bases between. CDR3 length: 14 residues. The germline gives CDR1 DFQATT, CDR2 SNEGSKA (reference sequence). In nucleotides, the CDR3 is TGCAGTGCCCTGGGACAAGCGAACACCGGGGAGCTGTTTTTT. Its protein product is CSALGQANTGELFF.

The rearrangement links TRBV28 to TRBJ2-2; the D gene is possibly TRBD1 (5 bases). Per the germline V gene, CDR1 is MDHEN and CDR2 is SYDVKM. CDR3 length: 13 residues. V dropped 3 bases and J dropped 11 bases, with 13 bases sitting between them. CDR3 region: CASSFPGAAELFF. The CDR3 DNA is TGTGCCAGCAGTTTCCCTGGGGCCGCCGAGCTGTTTTTT.

V and J are TRBV5-1 and TRBJ2-3; D is unclear. Trimming removed 0 bases from V and 6 bases from J, with 11 bases in between. The CDR3 spans 14 residues. The germline V gene encodes CDR1 SGHRS and CDR2 YFSETQ. This CDR3 is CASSLAGPRDTQYF. The CDR3 DNA reads TGCGCCAGCAGCTTGGCGGGCCCGAGGGATACGCAGTATTTT.

This clonotype has just a few counts. This chain joins TRBV6-1 and TRBJ2-5; 11 bases line up with TRBD1. The J call is in doubt because the DNA end fits TRBJ2-1 better. In germline, CDR1 is MNHNS, CDR2 SASEGT. The CDR3 runs to 16 residues. This CDR3 reads CASSEIGTGGYNEQFF. The DNA for the CDR3 is TGTGCCAGCAGTGAGATCGGGACAGGGGGATACAATGAGCAGTTCTTC.

This chain links TRBV7-3 with TRBJ2-7; perhaps D is TRBD1 or TRBD2 (5 bases each). The CDR3 is 15 residues long. The germline gives CDR1 SGHTA, CDR2 FQGTGA. V dropped 2 bases and J dropped 6 bases, with 17 bases sitting between them. The CDR3: CASSLLEGLVSEQYF. As DNA, the CDR3 is TGTGCCAGCAGCTTACTTGAGGGGTTAGTGAGCGAGCAGTACTTC.

V usage is TRBV4-1 and J usage is TRBJ1-3; tentatively, D is TRBD1 (5 bases). Deletions cut 0 bases from V and 0 bases from J, with 15 bases between. CDR1 is MGHRA, CDR2 YSYEKL, per germline. The CDR3 runs 18 residues. CDR3 nucleotides: TGCGCCAGCAGCCAAGATCCTGACAGATACCCCTCTGGAAACACCATATATTTT. This encodes CASSQDPDRYPSGNTIYF.